The 31 T cell receptor beta chains reported below all come from one sample, sequenced in a study of blood T cell repertoires in COVID-19. Assay: immunoSEQ multiplex PCR; the TCRdb copy retains only in-frame clones and omits some. Of about 200,000 clones listed, roughly 86% are singletons. Sequencing was carried out using peripheral blood. These receptors were collected from a man between 18 and 35 years old with active or convalescent COVID-19.

This rearrangement joins TRBV4-1 to TRBJ2-2; D is possibly TRBD1 (6 bases). The CDR3 loop spans 17 amino acids. Germline V CDR1 and CDR2: MGHRA, YSYEKL. V was cut by 1 base and J by 0 bases, with 12 bases left in between. CDR3 bases: TGCGCCAGCAGCCAAGTTCTTAGGGGGACGAACACCGGGGAGCTGTTTTTT. Protein sequence: CASSQVLRGTNTGELFF.

The CDR3 loop is CASSYIGDYGYTF. DNA of the CDR3: TGCGCCAGCAGCTATATCGGAGACTATGGCTACACCTTC. The chain has TRBV4-3 and TRBJ1-2; no firm D call. This CDR3 has 13 residues. The V end was cut by 5 bases, the J end by 3 bases, with 10 bases between. Per germline, CDR1 LGHNA and CDR2 YSLEER.

The genes are TRBV5-1 and TRBJ2-7, with 7 bases aligning to TRBD2. Germline-derived CDR1 and CDR2 are SGHRS and YFSETQ. The CDR3 extends over 15 amino acids. J was trimmed by 6 bases and V by 4 bases; bases with no gene match: 13. This CDR3 reads CASSPPGGPYSEQYF. CDR3 in DNA: TGCGCCAGCAGCCCACCGGGAGGCCCGTATTCCGAGCAGTACTTC.

The chain uses TRBV9 and TRBJ2-1, with 8 bases aligning to TRBD2. The CDR3 loop spans 16 amino acids. CDR1 is SGDLS, CDR2 YYNGEE, per germline. V lost 3 bases, J lost 4 bases, and 9 bases stayed unmatched. The DNA for the CDR3 is TGTGCCAGCAGCGCAGGAGCGGGAGAAGGGTACAATGAGCAGTTCTTC. Translation: CASSAGAGEGYNEQFF.

The genes are TRBV9 and TRBJ1-1, with D tentatively TRBD1 (5 bases). The germline V gene has CDR1 SGDLS and CDR2 YYNGEE. The germline V and J ends were trimmed by 0 bases and 10 bases, with 13 bases remaining between them. This CDR3 spans 13 amino acids. As DNA, the CDR3 is TGTGCCAGCAGCGTAGCTCCAGGACAAAGAGCTTTCTTT. It encodes CASSVAPGQRAFF.

The chain recombines TRBV4-2 with TRBJ2-3; 10 bases agree with TRBD2. V shed 3 bases and J 0 bases; nucleotides not matched to a gene: 9. CDR3 size: 18 residues. Germline-derived CDR1 and CDR2 are LGHNA and YNFKEQ. The CDR3 nucleotides read TGTGCCAGCAGCCACGGAAGCGGGGGGGACGCTAGCACAGATACGCAGTATTTT. Translated: CASSHGSGGDASTDTQYF.

The chain uses TRBV6-5 and TRBJ2-5, with D maybe TRBD1 (5 bases). Germline values: CDR1 MNHEY, CDR2 SVGAGI. Trimming cost V 6 bases and J 5 bases, with 19 bases left between them. This CDR3 comprises 15 residues. The CDR3 is CASRNRLAGLETQYF. CDR3 sequence (DNA): TGTGCCAGCAGGAACCGATTGGCAGGGTTGGAGACCCAGTACTTC.

The chain recombines TRBV12-2 with TRBJ1-1. TRBV12-2 is labeled a pseudogene. This CDR3 comprises 17 residues. As DNA, the CDR3 is TGTGCAAGTCGCCTAAGGGGCGGGAGGGGACTGATCACTGAAGCTTTCTTT. It codes for CASRLRGGRGLITEAFF.

J is TRBJ2-3 and V is TRBV4-2, with 13 bases matching TRBD2. In germline, CDR1 is LGHNA, CDR2 YNFKEQ. V shed 3 bases and J 6 bases; nucleotides not matched to a gene: 9. The CDR3 is made up of 17 amino acids. CDR3: CASSQDPGLAGSDTQYF. CDR3 sequence (DNA): TGTGCCAGCAGCCAGGACCCGGGACTAGCGGGATCCGATACGCAGTATTTT.

This clone has more than one count but fewer than ten. The sample contains more than one DNA sequence encoding this CDR3. The chain is built from TRBV5-4 and TRBJ1-6, with D possibly TRBD1 on 6 matching bases. Germline values: CDR1 SGHNT, CDR2 YYREEE (reference sequence). Trimming removed 0 bases at V and 9 bases at J, with 7 bases between. The CDR3 consists of 13 residues. The CDR3 nucleotides read TGTGCCAGCAGCTTGGACAGGGTTTCACCCCTCCACTTT. As protein: CASSLDRVSPLHF.

The V gene is TRBV5-1, the J gene TRBJ2-5, with a weak D call TRBD2 (5 bases). The ends were cut back, 3 bases at V and 2 bases at J, with 8 bases in the middle. The CDR3 length is 13 residues. Germline values: CDR1 SGHRS, CDR2 YFSETQ. CDR3 sequence (DNA): TGCGCCAGCAGCTGGGGAGCTCAAGAGACCCAGTACTTC. It encodes CASSWGAQETQYF.

The chain joins TRBV7-3 to TRBJ1-1; D possibly corresponds to TRBD1 (6 bases). The CDR3 has 13 residues. V lost 5 bases, J lost 5 bases, and 12 bases lay in between. Germline lookup yields CDR1 SGHTA and CDR2 FQGTGA. CDR3 nucleotide sequence: TGTGCCAGCAGCATCAACAGGGAGACTGAAGCTTTCTTT. It codes for CASSINRETEAFF.

The chain recombines TRBV10-3 with TRBJ1-1; perhaps TRBD1 as D (6 bases). Germline V CDR1 and CDR2: ENHRY, SYGVKD. CDR3 length equals 15 residues. Trimming took 6 bases from V and 4 from J, leaving 18 bases between them. The CDR3 region is CAIRPSLQGATEAFF. The CDR3 DNA reads as TGTGCCATCAGGCCGTCACTACAGGGCGCCACTGAAGCTTTCTTT.

The gene calls are TRBV5-4 and TRBJ2-1, with 8 bases lining up with TRBD2. Germline loops: CDR1 SGHNT, CDR2 YYREEE (reference sequence). J gave up 1 base and V 2 bases, and 8 bases lay outside the gene matches. The CDR3 has 17 amino acids. The CDR3 region is CASSLSGGLRSYNEQFF. The CDR3 coding sequence is TGTGCCAGCAGCTTAAGCGGGGGCCTCCGATCCTACAATGAGCAGTTCTTC.

This clone was counted a single time. This chain uses TRBV6-5 with TRBJ2-2, with D possibly matching TRBD2 (5 bases). CDR3 length: 15 amino acids. Germline V gene sequence: CDR1 MNHEY, CDR2 SVGAGI. V dropped 2 bases and J dropped 1 base, with 8 bases sitting between them. The CDR3 here is CASSYRTLNTGELFF. The CDR3 DNA reads TGTGCCAGCAGTTACCGGACTTTGAACACCGGGGAGCTGTTTTTT.

The chain has TRBV18 and TRBJ1-5; D not resolved. This CDR3 has 14 amino acids. Germline V CDR1 and CDR2: KGHSH, LQKENI. Deletions cut 3 bases from V and 4 bases from J, with 10 bases between. CDR3 sequence reads: CASSPAARNQPQHF. CDR3 in DNA: TGTGCCAGCTCACCGGCCGCCAGGAATCAGCCCCAGCATTTT.

The DNA of the CDR3 is TGTGCCAGCAGCGAGGACAGGGGGTGGACTGAAGCTTTCTTT. Amino acid sequence: CASSEDRGWTEAFF. The chain couples TRBV5-6 to TRBJ1-1; 10 positions match TRBD1. Germline assignment: CDR1 SGHDT and CDR2 YYEEEE. Unmatched junction bases numbered 5, after V lost 4 bases and J lost 5 bases. This CDR3 has 14 residues.

The chain couples TRBV27 to TRBJ2-3; a weak D match, TRBD2 (6 bases). This CDR3 is built from 14 residues. The germline CDR1 and CDR2 sequences are MNHEY and SMNVEV (reference sequence). Trimming stripped 1 base from V and 5 bases from J, with 10 bases between. The DNA for the CDR3 is TGTGCCAGCAGTTTATGGCAGGGAGGAGATACGCAGTATTTT. Protein product: CASSLWQGGDTQYF.

The chain has TRBV2 and TRBJ2-1; TRBD2 aligns across 13 bases. The V and J ends lost 7 bases and 7 bases, in that order; junction bases with no gene match: 10. The CDR3 extends over 16 amino acids. CDR1 is SNHLY and CDR2 is FYNNEI in the germline V gene. CDR3 in DNA: TGTGCCAGCACCCTTTCCGGGACTAGCGGGAAAAATGAGCAGTTCTTC. Amino acid sequence: CASTLSGTSGKNEQFF.

The rearrangement uses TRBV5-1 and TRBJ1-2; 9 bases align to TRBD1. The CDR3 is 13 residues long. Germline CDR1 reads SGHRS; CDR2 reads YFSETQ. Losses at the gene ends were 6 bases for V and 6 bases for J; bases not matched to a gene: 6. In nucleotides, the CDR3 is TGCGCCAGCACGTTACAGGGGGCGGATGGCTACACCTTC. Its protein is CASTLQGADGYTF.

V gene TRBV3-1 (or the pseudogene TRBV3-2) combines with J gene TRBJ1-5; possible D gene TRBD1, 5 bases. The CDR3 contains 15 residues. With 0 bases removed from V and 5 bases from J, the gap between germline ends came to 11 bases. The germline V gene encodes CDR1 LGHDT and CDR2 YNNKEL (reference sequence). The CDR3 loop is CASSQDLGADQPQHF. The CDR3 nucleotides read TGTGCCAGCAGCCAAGATCTTGGGGCAGATCAGCCCCAGCATTTT.

The V call is TRBV25-1, the J call TRBJ1-1; TRBD1 matches at 8 bases. After removal of 5 bases from V and 3 bases from J, the junction contained 8 bases not matched to a gene. This CDR3 is built from 15 residues. Germline CDR1 is MGHDK and CDR2 is SYGVNS. The CDR3, as DNA: TGTGCCAGCAGTCGTAGGGGGACAGGAGACACTGAAGCTTTCTTT. It is translated as CASSRRGTGDTEAFF.

V gene TRBV3-1 (or the pseudogene TRBV3-2) combines with J gene TRBJ2-1, with D possibly TRBD1 on 5 matching bases. CDR1 is LGHDT, CDR2 YNNKEL, per germline (reference sequence). The CDR3 runs to 15 residues. V dropped 2 bases and J dropped 7 bases, with 15 bases sitting between them. The CDR3: CASSQLGAGSNEQFF. The DNA for the CDR3 is TGTGCCAGCAGCCAATTAGGAGCAGGGTCGAATGAGCAGTTCTTC.

The chain links TRBV9 to TRBJ2-1; TRBD2 matches at 8 bases. The CDR3 contains 15 residues. CDR1 SGDLS and CDR2 YYNGEE come from the germline V gene. V lost 3 bases, J lost 0 bases, and 2 bases stayed unmatched. CDR3 sequence (DNA): TGTGCCAGCAGCGGTAGCGGGAACTCCTACAATGAGCAGTTCTTC. Translated, it gives CASSGSGNSYNEQFF.

The chain employs TRBV7-6 and TRBJ1-1; D might be TRBD1 (5 bases). Trimming removed 1 base at V and 5 bases at J, with 14 bases between. Germline V gene lookup returns CDR1 SGHVS and CDR2 FNYEAQ. CDR3 size: 15 residues. In nucleotides, the CDR3 is TGTGCCAGCAGCTTAGGATACGGGGGAGAGACTGAAGCTTTCTTT. It codes for CASSLGYGGETEAFF.

Written as DNA, the CDR3 is TGTGCCATCAGTGAGTCGATTCGGACTAGCGGTTTCACAGATACGCAGTATTTT. Its translation is CAISESIRTSGFTDTQYF. This rearrangement joins TRBV10-3 to TRBJ2-3; 10 bases match TRBD2. The trim removed 0 bases at V and 2 bases at J, leaving 8 bases unmatched. The germline V gene encodes CDR1 ENHRY and CDR2 SYGVKD. The CDR3 covers 18 residues.

The rearrangement joins TRBV12-3 or TRBV12-4 to TRBJ2-1; D remains unclear. V was pared by 1 base and J by 3 bases, with 4 bases between. The CDR3 sequence is 13 residues long. The CDR3 is CASSLDYYNEQFF. DNA of the CDR3: TGTGCCAGCAGTTTAGATTACTACAATGAGCAGTTCTTC.

V gene TRBV28 combines with J gene TRBJ1-2; 7 positions match TRBD1. Per germline, CDR1 MDHEN and CDR2 SYDVKM. V was pared by 10 bases and J by 4 bases, with 9 bases of the junction left unmatched. This CDR3 contains 13 residues. CDR3 DNA: TGTGCCACCTCAGGCCCAGGGGGCTATGGCTACACCTTC. Residues: CATSGPGGYGYTF.

The V gene is TRBV4-1, the J gene TRBJ2-3; D possibly corresponds to TRBD1 (7 bases). The CDR3 extends over 18 amino acids. V was trimmed by 0 bases and J by 1 base, leaving 17 bases between them. Germline CDR1 MGHRA, CDR2 YSYEKL. As DNA, the CDR3 is TGCGCCAGCAGCCAAGATCTGCGGAGGGGGCTGCGCACAGATACGCAGTATTTT. The encoded protein is CASSQDLRRGLRTDTQYF.

J is TRBJ1-2 and V is TRBV27; TRBD1 matches at 8 bases. With V trimmed by 3 bases and J by 3 bases, 6 bases remained unmatched. The CDR3 is 15 residues long. Germline V gene sequence: CDR1 MNHEY, CDR2 SMNVEV (reference sequence). This CDR3 reads CASSFPDRGDYGYTF. The CDR3 nucleotides read TGTGCCAGCAGTTTCCCCGACAGGGGTGACTATGGCTACACCTTC.

The chain uses TRBV3-1 (or the pseudogene TRBV3-2) and TRBJ2-1, with a possible D match to TRBD2 (6 bases). Germline V CDR1 and CDR2: LGHDT, YNNKEL (reference sequence). V was clipped by 4 bases and J by 4 bases, with 14 bases between them. This CDR3 spans 15 amino acids. The CDR3 here is CASSLRWGVYNEQFF. CDR3 sequence (DNA): TGTGCCAGCAGCCTGAGGTGGGGGGTGTACAATGAGCAGTTCTTC.